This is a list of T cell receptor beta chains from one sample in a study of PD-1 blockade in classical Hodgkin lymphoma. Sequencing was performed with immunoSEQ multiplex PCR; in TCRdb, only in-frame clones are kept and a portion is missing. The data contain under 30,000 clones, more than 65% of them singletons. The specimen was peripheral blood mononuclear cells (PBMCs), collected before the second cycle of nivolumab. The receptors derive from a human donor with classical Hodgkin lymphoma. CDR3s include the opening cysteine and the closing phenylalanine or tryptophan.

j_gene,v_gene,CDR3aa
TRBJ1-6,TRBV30,CAWAHGGNSPLHF
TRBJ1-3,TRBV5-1,CASSPGQDHSGNTIYF
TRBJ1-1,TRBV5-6,CASSPLTGQTRNTEAFF
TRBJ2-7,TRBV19,CASSAYRQSPPNEQYF
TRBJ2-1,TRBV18,CASSPRGTGGEQFF
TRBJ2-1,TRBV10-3,CAISPWGTSTDEQFF
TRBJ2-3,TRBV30,CAWSLGGGRDTQYF
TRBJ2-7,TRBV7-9,CASSFGQSYEQYF
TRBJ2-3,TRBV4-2,CASSPAKGGGKDTQYF
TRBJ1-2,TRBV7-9,CASSNRTGNYGYTF